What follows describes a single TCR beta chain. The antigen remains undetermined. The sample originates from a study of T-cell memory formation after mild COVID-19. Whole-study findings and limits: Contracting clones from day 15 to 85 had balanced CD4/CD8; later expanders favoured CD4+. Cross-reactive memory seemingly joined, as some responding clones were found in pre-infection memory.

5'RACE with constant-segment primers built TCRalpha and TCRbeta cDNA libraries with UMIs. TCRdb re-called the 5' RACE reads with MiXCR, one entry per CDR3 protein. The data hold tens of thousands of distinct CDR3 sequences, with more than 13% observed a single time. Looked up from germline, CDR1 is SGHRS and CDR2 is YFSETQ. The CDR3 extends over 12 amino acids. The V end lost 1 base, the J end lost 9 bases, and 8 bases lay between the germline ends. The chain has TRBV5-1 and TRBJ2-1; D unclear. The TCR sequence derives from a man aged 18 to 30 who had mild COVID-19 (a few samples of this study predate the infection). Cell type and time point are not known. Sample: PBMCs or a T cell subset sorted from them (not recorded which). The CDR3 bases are TGCGCCAGCAGCTTGCGGGTGGGTGAGCAGTTCTTC. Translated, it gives CASSLRVGEQFF.